The present T cell receptor beta chain was sequenced within a study of shared clonotypes between healthy human individuals. General study results and limits: The generation probabilities recorded for non-shared clonotypes fell below those of clonotypes shared by all four donors.

The method was immunoSEQ multiplex PCR; TCRdb's version includes in-frame clones alone and lacks a portion of them. Here the sample spans about 1,900,000 clones, about 95% being singletons. The CDR3 is 13 amino acids. Germline-derived CDR1 and CDR2 are LGHNA and YSLEER. V lost 0 bases, J lost 6 bases, and 5 bases lay in between. Terminally differentiated effector memory CD45RA+ cells were excluded by CCR7 positive selection of CD45RO-negative cells. Comment on this clone: Its antigen is not identified. Within the sample, other DNA sequences also encode this same CDR3.

The source of this sequence is a man between 18 and 35 years old in good health. This rearrangement joins TRBV4-3 to TRBJ2-2; no clear D gene. Input material: naive CD8+ T cells sorted from blood. This CDR3 reads CASSQDPPGELFF. The CDR3 DNA is TGCGCCAGCAGCCAAGATCCCCCCGGGGAGCTGTTTTTT.